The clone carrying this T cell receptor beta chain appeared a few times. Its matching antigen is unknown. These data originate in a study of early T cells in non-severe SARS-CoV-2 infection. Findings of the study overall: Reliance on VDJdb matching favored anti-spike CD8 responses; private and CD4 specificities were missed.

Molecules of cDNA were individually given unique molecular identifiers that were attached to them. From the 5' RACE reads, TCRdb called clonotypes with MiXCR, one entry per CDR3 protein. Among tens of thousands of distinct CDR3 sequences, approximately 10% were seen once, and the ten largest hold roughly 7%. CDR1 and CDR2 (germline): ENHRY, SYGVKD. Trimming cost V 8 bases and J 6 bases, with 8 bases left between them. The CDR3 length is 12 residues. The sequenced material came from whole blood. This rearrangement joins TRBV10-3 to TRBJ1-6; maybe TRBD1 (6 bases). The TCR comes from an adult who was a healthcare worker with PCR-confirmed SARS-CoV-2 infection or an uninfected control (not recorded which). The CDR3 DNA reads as TGTGCCATCCGGGACACTAATTCACCCCTCCACTTT. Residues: CAIRDTNSPLHF.